The entry that follows covers one TCR beta chain sequence. Original analysis: Nucleated cell number was recorded as an estimate derived from reference gene primer amplification. The assay was immunoSEQ multiplex PCR, and TCRdb's table has in-frame clones only and misses some. That table is the source of V, J and clone size, and D and trimming were worked out from the DNA. Of about 150,000 clones listed, around 91% were seen once; the top ten hold 13%. This entry comes from a study of blood T cell repertoires in COVID-19. In the study overall: The samples span acute and convalescent COVID-19 from the United States, Italy and Spain. Sources were T cells, B-cell-depleted T cells, or PBMCs; the material itself was cDNA or gDNA.

One Seattle source followed patients from active infection through their disease course. V shed 4 bases and J 0 bases; nucleotides not matched to a gene: 7. Germline V lookup: CDR1 MNHEY, CDR2 SMNVEV (reference sequence). The CDR3 runs to 17 residues. This sequence was found in a man younger than 30 with COVID-19, enrolled during active disease. The source material was peripheral blood. This chain uses TRBV27 with TRBJ2-1, with 9 bases fitting TRBD2. As DNA, the CDR3 is TGTGCCAGCAGTTCACGACTAGCGGAAAACTCCTACAATGAGCAGTTCTTC. Translation gives CASSSRLAENSYNEQFF.